This is a list of T cell receptor beta chains from one sample in a study of T cells in Graves' hyperthyroidism and ophthalmopathy. MiXCR, applied by TCRdb to the multiplex PCR reads, yields one record per CDR3 protein. The repertoire consists of a few hundred thousand distinct CDR3 sequences, with roughly 13% occurring once and the leading ten covering approximately 5.3%. The sample was blood. Receptors were obtained from a woman aged 18-29 years with Graves' hyperthyroidism. CDR3s include the opening cysteine and the closing phenylalanine or tryptophan. D genes are given only for firm matches. Clone size appears in some rows only: once, few, many, or a class for an expanded clone.

.	many	TRBV20-1	15	TRBJ2-4	CSARGEGTVSGIQYF	TGCAGTGCGCGGGGCGAGGGGACGGTCAGCGGCATTCAGTACTTC
.	many	TRBV11-2	15	TRBJ1-4	CASSLQEGWGEKLFF	TGTGCCAGCAGCTTACAGGAGGGTTGGGGGGAAAAACTGTTTTTT
TRBD2	.	TRBV19	15	TRBJ2-2	CASNPGLAGPGELFF	TGTGCCAGTAACCCGGGACTAGCGGGTCCCGGGGAGCTGTTTTTT
TRBD1	many	TRBV24-1	16	TRBJ2-5	CATSDPETGQEETQYF	TGTGCCACCAGTGATCCCGAGACCGGACAGGAGGAGACCCAGTACTTC
.	many	TRBV4-1	15	TRBJ2-1	CASSPPGFSYNEQFF	TGCGCCAGCAGCCCACCAGGTTTCTCCTACAATGAGCAGTTCTTC
TRBD1	many	TRBV7-2	13	TRBJ2-5	CASSFGRGETQYF	TGTGCCAGCAGCTTCGGCAGGGGGGAGACCCAGTACTTC
TRBD2	once	TRBV19	16	TRBJ2-4	CASRKLAGVGPNIQYF	TGTGCCAGTAGGAAACTAGCGGGAGTCGGGCCCAACATTCAGTACTTC
.	many	TRBV5-1	12	TRBJ2-1	CASSSDGNEQFF	TGCGCCAGCAGCTCCGACGGCAATGAGCAGTTCTTC
.	.	TRBV19	16	TRBJ2-6	CASSRQVGSGANVLTF	TGTGCCAGTAGTAGACAGGTGGGCTCTGGGGCCAACGTCCTGACTTTC
TRBD2	many	TRBV11-2	17	TRBJ2-4	CASSERGSGRAKNIQYF	TGTGCCAGCAGCGAAAGGGGTAGCGGGCGTGCCAAAAACATTCAGTACTTC
.	few	TRBV7-6	15	TRBJ2-5	CASSPPLTGLETQYF	TGTGCCAGCAGCCCACCCTTGACAGGATTGGAGACCCAGTACTTC
TRBD1	many	TRBV27	14	TRBJ2-7	CASSFLTGAGEQYF	TGTGCCAGCAGTTTTTTAACAGGGGCAGGCGAGCAGTACTTC
TRBD2	.	TRBV19	16	TRBJ2-7	CATFGTSGTTAYEQYF	TGTGCCACGTTCGGGACTAGCGGGACAACGGCCTACGAGCAGTACTTC
TRBD2	.	TRBV7-6	18	TRBJ2-2	CASSLGAAGLAATGELFF	TGTGCCAGCAGCTTAGGGGCGGCGGGACTAGCGGCTACCGGGGAGCTGTTTTTT
.	few	TRBV5-1	14	TRBJ2-7	CASSLEGGIYEQYF	TGCGCCAGCAGCTTGGAAGGGGGGATTTACGAGCAGTACTTC
TRBD2	many	TRBV12-3/TRBV12-4	19	TRBJ2-5	CASSDGTSGRGWVPETQYF	TGTGCCAGCAGCGATGGGACTAGCGGGAGAGGATGGGTACCGGAGACCCAGTACTTC
.	.	TRBV10-2	16	TRBJ2-7	CASSVRPRDLPYEQYF	TGCGCCAGCAGCGTACGGCCCCGGGACCTTCCCTACGAGCAGTACTTC
TRBD1	.	TRBV6-2/TRBV6-3	15	TRBJ2-2	CASRTGSGEAGELFF	TGTGCCAGCAGGACAGGGTCCGGAGAGGCCGGGGAGCTGTTTTTT
.	medium-sized	TRBV7-2	13	TRBJ1-1	CASSPLGNTEAFF	TGTGCCAGCAGCCCGTTGGGGAACACTGAAGCTTTCTTT
.	.	TRBV20-1	17	TRBJ2-3	CSARDLLASTNTDTQYF	TGCAGTGCTAGAGATCTTTTGGCTAGCACAAACACAGATACGCAGTATTTT
TRBD1	many	TRBV2	14	TRBJ1-5	CASSRDRLREPQHF	TGTGCCAGCAGTCGGGACAGGCTGAGAGAGCCCCAGCATTTT
TRBD1	few	TRBV20-1	16	TRBJ1-5	CSAPKGDRGRTGAQHF	TGCAGTGCCCCCAAGGGAGACAGGGGGCGGACAGGGGCCCAGCATTTT
TRBD1	many	TRBV2	14	TRBJ2-7	CASSAQTGAYEQYF	TGTGCCAGCAGTGCACAGACAGGGGCCTACGAGCAGTACTTC
.	many	TRBV3-1	17	TRBJ1-6	CASSPRDRRGYNSPLHF	TGTGCCAGCAGCCCTCGGGACCGGAGAGGTTATAATTCACCCCTCCACTTT
.	.	TRBV18	16	TRBJ1-1	CASSPNLEPLGTEAFF	TGTGCCAGCTCACCCAATCTGGAGCCGTTGGGCACTGAAGCTTTCTTT
TRBD1	few	TRBV19	14	TRBJ1-4	CASETGTGVEKLFF	TGTGCCAGTGAAACCGGGACAGGGGTTGAGAAACTGTTTTTT
.	.	TRBV28	12	TRBJ2-7	CASSAGNTEQYF	TGTGCCAGCAGTGCCGGGAATACCGAGCAGTACTTC
TRBD2	once	TRBV29-1	13	TRBJ2-3	CSCLVAGMHTQYF	TGCAGCTGCCTAGTAGCGGGAATGCATACGCAGTATTTT
TRBD2	many	TRBV7-3	14	TRBJ2-7	CASSPTGGAYEQYF	TGTGCCAGCAGCCCCACGGGGGGGGCCTACGAGCAGTACTTC
TRBD2	.	TRBV5-1	15	TRBJ2-1	CASSLIQREGDEQFF	TGCGCCAGCAGCTTGATACAGCGGGAGGGTGATGAGCAGTTCTTC
TRBD1	few	TRBV6-1	16	TRBJ2-1	CASSQTGTGNVNEQFF	TGTGCCAGCAGCCAGACCGGGACAGGGAATGTAAATGAGCAGTTCTTC
TRBD2	few	TRBV3-1	16	TRBJ2-2	CASSLVLAENTGELFF	TGTGCCAGCAGCCTTGTACTAGCGGAGAACACCGGGGAGCTGTTTTTT
.	many	TRBV20-1	14	TRBJ2-1	CSARDKIFYNEQFF	TGCAGTGCAAGGGACAAAATTTTCTACAATGAGCAGTTCTTC
.	.	TRBV7-8	16	TRBJ2-1	CASGTQLGQNYNEQFF	TGTGCCAGCGGTACTCAGCTCGGACAAAACTACAATGAGCAGTTCTTC
TRBD2	.	TRBV5-1	19	TRBJ2-5	CASSSGPGLAGGPGETQYF	TGCGCCAGCAGCTCGGGCCCGGGACTAGCGGGAGGGCCCGGCGAGACCCAGTACTTC
.	.	TRBV27	15	TRBJ2-6	CASSVTGSGANVLTF	TGTGCCAGCAGTGTAACAGGGTCTGGGGCCAACGTCCTGACTTTC
TRBD1	.	TRBV9	14	TRBJ2-1	CASSVRDRVDEQFF	TGTGCCAGCAGCGTCCGGGACAGGGTCGATGAGCAGTTCTTC
.	many	TRBV7-9	14	TRBJ2-2	CASTQGVQAGELFF	TGTGCCAGCACCCAGGGCGTCCAGGCCGGGGAGCTGTTTTTT
TRBD2	many	TRBV4-2	20	TRBJ2-2	CASSQHHWTSGYANTGELFF	TGTGCCAGCAGCCAACATCACTGGACTAGCGGTTATGCGAACACCGGGGAGCTGTTTTTT
TRBD2	few	TRBV20-1	12	TRBJ2-1	CSAIAGASEQFF	TGCAGTGCCATAGCGGGAGCTAGTGAGCAGTTCTTC